These 29 T cell receptor beta chains originate from one sample sequenced in a study of lymphopenia after photon versus proton radiotherapy. Here immunoSEQ multiplex PCR was the method, and the copy in TCRdb shows in-frame clones only, minus some. The sample holds under 20,000 clones, about nine tenths seen once. The sequencing here drew on peripheral blood, taken from a patient treated with proton-based radiotherapy. The source is a man in his 70s with pancreatic cancer.

The chain combines TRBV30 with TRBJ1-1; no firm D call. The CDR3 has 13 residues. V was trimmed by 4 bases and J by 3 bases, leaving 12 bases between them. Germline CDR1 is GTSNPN and CDR2 is SVGIG (reference sequence). In DNA form, the CDR3 reads TGTGCCTGGAAGATGGAAAGGGACACTGAAGCTTTCTTT. As protein: CAWKMERDTEAFF.

The V and J genes are TRBV30 and TRBJ1-1; D possibly corresponds to TRBD1 (5 bases). The CDR3 is 13 amino acids. With 0 bases removed from V and 1 base from J, the gap between germline ends came to 6 bases. Per the germline V gene, CDR1 is GTSNPN and CDR2 is SVGIG (reference sequence). This chain's CDR3 is CAWSVGTNTEAFF. CDR3 bases: TGTGCCTGGAGTGTCGGGACGAACACTGAAGCTTTCTTT.

In nucleotides, the CDR3 is TGTGCCAGTAGTATCCCGCCTCAGGGAAATAATGAGCAGTTCTTC. Its translation is CASSIPPQGNNEQFF. The chain recombines TRBV19 with TRBJ2-1; possibly TRBD1 for D (5 bases). This CDR3 has 15 residues. Germline CDR1 and CDR2: LNHDA and SQIVND (reference sequence). Trimming stripped 3 bases from V and 7 bases from J, with 16 bases between.

This chain joins TRBV7-2 and TRBJ1-6, with D tentatively TRBD1 (6 bases). V lost 1 base and J 9 bases, leaving 13 bases between the germline ends. In germline, CDR1 is SGHTA, CDR2 FQGNSA. The CDR3 has 15 amino acids. The CDR3 protein is CASSLDNREGSPLHF. The CDR3 region has the DNA TGTGCCAGCAGCTTAGATAACAGGGAGGGTTCACCCCTCCACTTT.

The chain links TRBV14 to TRBJ1-2; D unclear. Germline assignment: CDR1 SGHDN and CDR2 FVKESK. This CDR3 has 13 residues. V dropped 7 bases and J dropped 8 bases, with 17 bases sitting between them. DNA for the CDR3: TGTGCCAGCACCCTCGTCGCTTCGGGCGGCTACACCTTC. Translated, it gives CASTLVASGGYTF.

By sample share, this clone is medium-sized. V gene TRBV7-8 combines with J gene TRBJ2-2, with no clear D. Trimming stripped 3 bases from V and 7 bases from J, with 24 bases between. The CDR3 extends over 18 amino acids. The germline V gene encodes CDR1 SGHVS and CDR2 FQNEAQ. The CDR3 spells CASSLSPYSWTSVGELFF. The CDR3 nucleotides read TGTGCCAGCAGCTTGTCGCCTTATTCCTGGACGAGTGTCGGGGAGCTGTTTTTT.

Here the CDR3 reads CASSNGETQYF. The DNA of the CDR3 is TGTGCCAGCAGCAACGGGGAGACCCAGTACTTC. V usage is TRBV7-3 and J usage is TRBJ2-5; D gene ambiguous. The germline V gene encodes CDR1 SGHTA and CDR2 FQGTGA. V was trimmed by 5 bases and J by 5 bases, leaving 6 bases between them. The CDR3 contains 11 residues.

This sequence joins TRBV19 and TRBJ2-7; D may be TRBD1 (5 bases). Germline assignment: CDR1 LNHDA and CDR2 SQIVND (reference sequence). Trimming left V 1 base short and J 2 bases short, with 9 bases between. The CDR3 runs 14 residues. The CDR3 DNA reads TGTGCCAGTAGTATAGGCACAGGACCCTACGAGCAGTACTTC. Amino acid sequence: CASSIGTGPYEQYF.

The V gene is TRBV15, the J gene TRBJ2-5, with no clear D. CDR3 length: 15 amino acids. The V and J ends lost 0 bases and 2 bases respectively, with 10 bases between them. The germline V gene encodes CDR1 LNHNV and CDR2 YYDKDF (reference sequence). The chain's CDR3 is CATSRESLLQETQYF. In DNA, the CDR3 is TGTGCCACCAGCAGAGAATCTCTACTGCAAGAGACCCAGTACTTC.

This sequence joins TRBV21-1 and TRBJ2-7; the table gives TRBD1 as D, unverified against the DNA. TRBV21-1 is a listed pseudogene. The CDR3 consists of 14 residues. CDR3 in amino acids: CASSKGDRDYEQYF. The CDR3 DNA reads as TGTGCCAGCAGCAAAGGGGACAGAGACTACGAGCAGTACTTC.

This chain uses TRBV18 with TRBJ1-5; D perhaps matches TRBD1 (6 bases). Germline V gene sequence: CDR1 KGHSH, CDR2 LQKENI. With 3 bases removed from V and 4 bases from J, the gap between germline ends came to 10 bases. The CDR3 is 14 residues long. The CDR3: CASSPNRENQPQHF. CDR3 DNA: TGTGCCAGCTCACCCAACAGGGAAAATCAGCCCCAGCATTTT.

The chain employs TRBV6-5 and TRBJ2-7; tentative D call: TRBD1 (6 bases). The CDR3 consists of 12 residues. V gave up 7 bases and J gave up 2 bases, with 9 bases separating them. The germline gives CDR1 MNHEY, CDR2 SVGAGI. The CDR3 here is CASTGQTYEQYF. The CDR3, as DNA: TGTGCCAGCACTGGACAGACCTACGAGCAGTACTTC.

This chain links TRBV5-1 with TRBJ2-5; D tentatively reads TRBD1 or TRBD2 (5 bases each). The CDR3 spans 14 residues. V was trimmed by 4 bases and J by 2 bases, leaving 12 bases between them. CDR1 is SGHRS and CDR2 is YFSETQ in the germline V gene. This CDR3 is CASSTGTLQETQYF. For the CDR3, the DNA is TGCGCCAGCAGCACCGGGACGTTACAAGAGACCCAGTACTTC.

This clone was found once. The V gene is TRBV5-1, the J gene TRBJ2-1; 12 bases fit TRBD2. This CDR3 spans 14 amino acids. Trimming removed 7 bases from V and 7 bases from J; junction bases left unmatched: 6. Germline V gene lookup returns CDR1 SGHRS and CDR2 YFSETQ. CDR3 nucleotides: TGCGCCAGCCACCTAGCGGGAGGGGGGAATGAGCAGTTCTTC. Translated, it gives CASHLAGGGNEQFF.

The chain is built from TRBV9 and TRBJ2-3, with 11 bases identical to TRBD2. V lost 4 bases, J lost 6 bases, and 7 bases stayed unmatched. The CDR3 is made up of 15 amino acids. CDR1 is SGDLS and CDR2 is YYNGEE in the germline V gene. The CDR3 loop is CASSQLAGVLDTQYF. CDR3 nucleotides: TGTGCCAGCAGCCAACTAGCGGGAGTGTTGGATACGCAGTATTTT. Drawing the rest from reference TRBV9 and TRBJ2-3, the complete variable domain is DSGVTQTPKHLITATGQRVTLRCSPRSGDLSVYWYQQSLDQGLQFLIQYYNGEERAKGNILERFSAQQFPDLHSELNLSSLELGDSALYFCASSQLAGVLDTQYFGPGTRLTVL.

The rearrangement joins TRBV7-3 to TRBJ2-1, with D possibly being TRBD2 (5 bases). The CDR3 has 16 amino acids. The germline gives CDR1 SGHTA, CDR2 FQGTGA. V lost 5 bases to trimming and J lost 8 bases, with 22 bases between them. This chain's CDR3 is CASSLSPRRSDDEQFF. The CDR3 DNA is TGTGCCAGCAGCCTCTCACCTCGGAGGAGCGACGATGAGCAGTTCTTC.

This rearrangement joins TRBV12-5 to TRBJ2-3; either TRBD1 or TRBD2 may fit D (5 bases each). The V end lost 0 bases, the J end lost 0 bases, and 7 bases lay between the germline ends. Germline CDR1 and CDR2: LGHNT and FRNRAP. This CDR3 has 15 residues. The CDR3 loop reads CASGLVGDSTDTQYF. The CDR3 DNA sequence: TGTGCTAGTGGTTTGGTTGGGGACAGCACAGATACGCAGTATTTT.

The CDR3 is CASSDSSRGGDFYGYTF. The CDR3 nucleotides read TGTGCCAGCAGTGACTCGAGTCGGGGGGGCGATTTCTATGGCTACACCTTC. The chain couples TRBV6-4 to TRBJ1-2; tentatively, D is TRBD1 (6 bases). CDR3 length: 17 residues. The germline CDR1 and CDR2 sequences are MRHNA and SNTAGT. The V end lost 0 bases, the J end lost 4 bases, and 18 bases lay between the germline ends.

The V and J genes are TRBV9 and TRBJ1-6; weak D call: TRBD1 (6 bases). Germline V lookup: CDR1 SGDLS, CDR2 YYNGEE. V was pared by 0 bases and J by 10 bases, with 17 bases between. The CDR3 is 16 amino acids. CDR3: CASSVDLGRGRSPLHF. DNA of the CDR3: TGTGCCAGCAGCGTAGATCTTGGCAGGGGCCGGTCACCCCTCCACTTT.

This chain uses TRBV29-1 with TRBJ1-2; 9 nucleotides line up with TRBD1. Germline V gene data show CDR1 as SQVTM and CDR2 as ANQGSEA. V gave up 7 bases and J gave up 6 bases; unmatched junction bases: 9. This CDR3 is 13 amino acids long. The CDR3 reads CSGTGGAEDGYTF. Here the CDR3 DNA reads TGCAGCGGAACAGGGGGCGCTGAGGATGGCTACACCTTC.

This chain uses TRBV27 with TRBJ1-6; D perhaps matches TRBD1 (6 bases). CDR1 MNHEY and CDR2 SMNVEV come from the germline V gene (reference sequence). This CDR3 has 17 amino acids. The ends were cut back, 3 bases at V and 8 bases at J, with 20 bases in the middle. CDR3 residues: CASSFLFQGNTDSPLHF. CDR3 DNA: TGTGCCAGCAGTTTTCTATTTCAGGGGAATACGGATTCACCCCTCCACTTT.

This clone was seen only a few times. V and J are TRBV2 and TRBJ2-7; perhaps TRBD2 as D (5 bases). Germline CDR1 SNHLY, CDR2 FYNNEI. The V and J ends lost 4 bases and 0 bases respectively, with 10 bases between them. The CDR3 totals 14 residues. The CDR3 sequence: CASSAGKGSYEQYF. The CDR3 DNA is TGTGCCAGCAGTGCGGGAAAAGGCTCCTACGAGCAGTACTTC.

The V and J genes are TRBV4-1 and TRBJ2-1, with D perhaps matching TRBD1 (6 bases). In germline, CDR1 is MGHRA, CDR2 YSYEKL. V was trimmed by 4 bases and J by 4 bases, leaving 17 bases between them. CDR3 length equals 16 residues. CDR3 sequence reads: CASSLNLDGQYNEQFF. The CDR3 DNA is TGCGCCAGCAGCCTAAACTTGGACGGACAGTACAATGAGCAGTTCTTC.

The CDR3 sequence is CASSSVTNTGELFF. Here the CDR3 DNA reads TGTGCCAGCTCTAGCGTCACGAACACCGGGGAGCTGTTTTTT. The chain carries TRBV9 and TRBJ2-2; possible D gene TRBD2, 6 bases. This CDR3 region has 14 residues. CDR1 is SGDLS, CDR2 YYNGEE, per germline. The V and J ends lost 7 bases and 0 bases respectively, with 10 bases between them.

The rearrangement uses TRBV27 and TRBJ1-3; D might be TRBD1 (5 bases). CDR3 length equals 15 residues. V dropped 4 bases and J dropped 1 base, with 11 bases sitting between them. CDR1 is MNHEY and CDR2 is SMNVEV in the germline V gene (reference sequence). CDR3 in amino acids: CASSSSRVSGNTIYF. The DNA for the CDR3 is TGTGCCAGCAGTTCCAGCAGGGTTTCTGGAAACACCATATATTTT.

V is TRBV5-6 and J is TRBJ1-3; D is ambiguous. The germline V gene has CDR1 SGHDT and CDR2 YYEEEE. V lost 0 bases, J lost 4 bases, and 8 bases lay in between. The length of the CDR3 is 14 residues. The CDR3, as DNA: TGTGCCAGCAGCTTGGTGAGGGAAGGAAACACCATATATTTT. Residues: CASSLVREGNTIYF.

The rearrangement links TRBV18 to TRBJ1-1, with D tentatively TRBD1 (5 bases). The germline CDR1 and CDR2 sequences are KGHSH and LQKENI. The CDR3 is 13 residues long. V lost 3 bases and J lost 4, with 9 bases in between. CDR3 sequence (DNA): TGTGCCAGCTCACCGGGGGTCGGCACTGAAGCTTTCTTT. Translation gives CASSPGVGTEAFF.

The J gene is TRBJ1-2, the V gene TRBV6-5, with D tentatively TRBD1 (6 bases). The V and J ends lost 6 bases and 2 bases respectively, with 16 bases between them. Germline V gene lookup returns CDR1 MNHEY and CDR2 SVGAGI. The CDR3 runs to 15 residues. The CDR3: CASSHLAQGNYGYTF. The DNA of the CDR3 is TGTGCCAGCAGCCACCTCGCACAGGGCAACTATGGCTACACCTTC.

The rearrangement uses TRBV6-5 and TRBJ2-1; possible D gene TRBD2, 6 bases. V lost 4 bases and J 7 bases, leaving 14 bases between the germline ends. Germline V gene lookup returns CDR1 MNHEY and CDR2 SVGAGI. This CDR3 region has 14 residues. CDR3 in DNA: TGTGCCAGCAGTTTTGAACTGGGGAGGAATGAGCAGTTCTTC. Amino acids: CASSFELGRNEQFF.